This TCR beta chain originates from a study of blood T cell repertoires in COVID-19. In the study overall: The analysed material was cDNA or gDNA that came from T cells, B-cell-depleted T cells, or PBMCs.

In the original workflow: Reference gene primers were amplified, and this amplification served to estimate nucleated cell counts. This table comes from immunoSEQ multiplex PCR, and its TCRdb copy is limited to in-frame clones, with some not included. That table is the source of V, J and clone size, and D and trimming were worked out from the DNA. The sample yields about 60,000 clones, nearly 80% seen once. The germline gives CDR1 LGHDT, CDR2 YNNKEL (reference sequence). V lost 3 bases, J lost 7 bases, and 9 bases lay in between. The CDR3 contains 12 residues. The sequenced sample was peripheral blood. This clonotype originated in a human donor in a cohort sampled during active COVID-19. The chain recombines TRBV3-1 (or the pseudogene TRBV3-2) with TRBJ1-1; D perhaps matches TRBD1 (6 bases). The CDR3 loop is CASSQTGREAFF. In DNA, the CDR3 is TGTGCCAGCAGCCAGACAGGCCGTGAAGCTTTCTTT.